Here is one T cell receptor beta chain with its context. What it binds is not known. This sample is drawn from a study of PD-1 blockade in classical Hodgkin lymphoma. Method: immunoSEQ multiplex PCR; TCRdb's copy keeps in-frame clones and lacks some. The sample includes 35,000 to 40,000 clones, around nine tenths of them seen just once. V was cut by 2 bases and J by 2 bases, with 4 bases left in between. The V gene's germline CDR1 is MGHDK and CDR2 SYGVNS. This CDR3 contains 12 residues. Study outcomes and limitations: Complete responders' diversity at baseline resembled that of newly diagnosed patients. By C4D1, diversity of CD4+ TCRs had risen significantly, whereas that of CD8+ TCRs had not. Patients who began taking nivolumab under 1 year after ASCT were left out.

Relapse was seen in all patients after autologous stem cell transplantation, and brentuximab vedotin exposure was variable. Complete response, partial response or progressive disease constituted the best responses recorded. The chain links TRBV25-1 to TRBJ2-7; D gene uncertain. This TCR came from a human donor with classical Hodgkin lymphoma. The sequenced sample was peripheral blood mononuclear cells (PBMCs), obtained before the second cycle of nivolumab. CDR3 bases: TGTGCCAGCAGTGAACAGACCTACGAGCAGTACTTC. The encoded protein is CASSEQTYEQYF.